The T cell receptor beta chain under discussion was sequenced for a study of graft-versus-host responses after intestinal transplantation (dated by TCRdb to about 2021). For the wider study: The transplants that recipients got were multivisceral, liver-intestinal, or isolated intestinal. Every recipient was given anti-thymocyte globulin induction, then maintenance tacrolimus and steroids for two to three years. Bulk TCR-beta CDR3 sequencing was used to track graft-versus-host and host-versus-graft alloreactive T cell clones in the graft, circulation and bone marrow after intestinal transplantation. To identify alloreactive clones, pre-transplant mixed lymphocyte reaction products were sequenced and compared with unstimulated pre-transplant donor and recipient T cells. Of the 20 to 25 intestinal transplant recipients enrolled in the cohort, one of whom was a retransplant, a few patients without pretransplant specimens were excluded. Donor T cell macrochimerism was defined as a peak of at least 4% donor T cells among recipient peripheral blood mononuclear cells. Rather than being sequenced by the commercial service, samples from a few later patients were sequenced in-house on an Illumina MiSeq and processed with MiXCR.

Blood samples were collected up to 4 times in the first month after transplant and then at least monthly when available. About this clone: Its antigen remains unidentified. Base qualities were left out, and no much larger clone turns up one base away.

The germline V gene specifies SQVTM as CDR1 and ANQGSEA as CDR2. The V and J ends are trimmed by 7 bases and 0 bases, leaving 3 bases between them. CDR3 length: 10 amino acids, cysteine to phenylalanine. Only CDR3 DNA is held: 30 bases, read in frame from base 1. The protocol used for the library was the immunoSEQ multiplex PCR assay. For most patients, high-throughput TCR-beta CDR3 sequencing of genomic DNA was performed by Adaptive Biotechnologies. In the paper's pipeline: Adaptive's ImmunoSEQ software was the source of the TCR sequencing data for 15 to 20 patients, while three other patients were processed with MiXCR and VDJtools. Because the origin of CDR3 nucleotide sequences shared between donor and recipient could not be assigned, those sequences were removed. To be classed as alloreactive, a clone needed at least 2-fold expansion over unstimulated cells and a minimum CFSE-low frequency of 0.002% (template counts) or 0.001% (read counts). Clones were considered mappable if detected in sequenced pre-transplant spleen, lymph node, or MLR CFSE-low populations of the donor or recipient. The cumulative frequency of alloreactive clones was calculated as a percentage of all sequences, weighted by copy number. As stored in TCRdb, this immuneACCESS dataset retains in-frame rearrangements with V and J assigned. A fraction of the clones does not appear; measured against another copy, unresolved V genes explain less than half of the discrepancy, and the remainder lacks a known reason. V and J calls and clone size are given by that table; D and trimming were obtained from the DNA. The sample table records 77,000 or so clones; 92% of these occur just once. The ten largest clones capture under 0.85% of the sample.

General conclusions and limits of the study: Early after transplant, peak levels of circulating GvH clones were found to be associated with declines in HvG clones. The relatively low number and heterogeneity of intestinal transplant patients limited the conclusions. Patients with donor T cell macrochimerism had high GvH to HvG T cell clonal ratios in their allografts. GvH clones were detected in recipient bone marrow, and some of these GvH clones were observed earlier in ileal mucosa or blood, consistent with an intestinal mucosal origin.

The sequence links TRBV29-1 to TRBJ1-1, with the D segment identity uncertain. The sequencing used PBMCs, collected 98 days after intestinal transplantation. The source is a human patient who received an intestinal transplant, so some T cells may come from the graft donor. The DNA sequence is TGCAGCGCCCTGAACACTGAAGCTTTCTTT. It codes for CSALNTEAFF.